This paragraph covers one TCR beta chain sequence. Axillary draining lymph nodes of breast cancer patients supplied the node samples. TCRdb re-derived calls from the multiplex PCR reads in MiXCR, one entry per CDR3 protein. The sample records 200,000 or so distinct CDR3 sequences, approximately 31% being singletons. This sample stems from a study of breast tumors, draining lymph nodes, adjacent tissues. Trimming shortened V by 2 bases and J by 2 bases, and 13 bases separated the two germline ends. The CDR3 loop spans 16 amino acids. Germline CDR1 reads SGHTA; CDR2 reads FQGTGA. The sequenced sample was axillary lymph node tissue. This chain links TRBV7-3 with TRBJ2-1, with TRBD2 as a possible D gene (5 bases). This clonotype was sampled from a female donor with breast cancer. Some clones in this sample may be carry-over from other donors' samples. CDR3 region: CASSLRASRAYNEQFF. DNA of the CDR3: TGTGCCAGCAGCTTACGGGCTAGCCGAGCCTACAATGAGCAGTTCTTC.